A single sample is the source of the 26 T cell receptor beta chains below, sequenced in a study of blood T cells in healthy people across ages. Sample-barcoded 5' priming and a J-beta primer mix drove a second PCR of roughly 7 to 11 cycles. In TCRdb, the 5' RACE reads were re-called with MiXCR into one record per CDR3 protein. The profile shows 1.8 million or so distinct CDR3 sequences, 30% to 40% of them singletons. Sequenced sample: blood. The receptor set was obtained from a human donor in good health.

The rearrangement uses TRBV6-1 and TRBJ1-2, with 8 nucleotides matching TRBD1. This CDR3 spans 15 amino acids. Trimming took 6 bases from V and 2 from J; bases not matched to a gene: 8. Germline CDR1 and CDR2: MNHNS and SASEGT. CDR3 sequence: CASRSSGGANYGYTF. In DNA form, the CDR3 reads TGTGCCAGCAGATCATCAGGGGGCGCAAACTATGGCTACACCTTC.

This clonotype has a handful of counts. The chain recombines TRBV5-1 with TRBJ2-5; D unresolved. The germline V gene has CDR1 SGHRS and CDR2 YFSETQ. Trimming shortened V by 3 bases and J by 0 bases, and 9 bases separated the two germline ends. The CDR3 is made up of 14 amino acids. The CDR3 coding sequence is TGCGCCAGCAGCTATACCATCTACCAAGAGACCCAGTACTTC. It specifies CASSYTIYQETQYF. Variable domain in full (rest from reference TRBV5-1 and TRBJ2-5): KAGVTQTPRYLIKTRGQQVTLSCSPISGHRSVSWYQQTPGQGLQFLFEYFSETQRNKGNFPGRFSGRQFSNSRSEMNVSTLELGDSALYLCASSYTIYQETQYFGPGTRLLVL.

The chain links TRBV15 to TRBJ1-6; no firm D call. V was pared by 1 base and J by 10 bases, with 8 bases between. Germline CDR1 reads LNHNV; CDR2 reads YYDKDF (reference sequence). The CDR3 sequence is 13 residues long. CDR3 loop: CATSRALESPLHF. CDR3 in DNA: TGTGCCACCAGCAGAGCCCTCGAATCACCCCTCCACTTT.

This clonotype was detected a few times. V is TRBV28 and J is TRBJ2-1; TRBD2 matches 15 bases. This CDR3 region has 15 residues. The J segment lost 6 bases and the V segment lost 6 bases, leaving 3 bases of the junction unmatched. Germline CDR1 reads MDHEN; CDR2 reads SYDVKM. The CDR3 coding sequence is TGTGCCAGCAGGAGGGGACTAGCGGGGGGCAATGAGCAGTTCTTC. Protein product: CASRRGLAGGNEQFF.

V and J are TRBV30 and TRBJ1-1, with unresolved D. The CDR3 spans 13 residues. Trimming removed 1 base from V and 3 bases from J, with 9 bases in between. Germline values: CDR1 GTSNPN, CDR2 SVGIG (reference sequence). The CDR3: CAWSEGSDTEAFF. CDR3 nucleotides: TGTGCCTGGAGTGAGGGAAGTGACACTGAAGCTTTCTTT. Full variable domain (outside the CDR3, taken from reference TRBV30 and TRBJ1-1): SQTIHQWPATLVQPVGSPLSLECTVEGTSNPNLYWYRQAAGRGLQLLFYSVGIGQISSEVPQNLSASRPQDRQFILSSKKLLLSDSGFYLCAWSEGSDTEAFFGQGTRLTVV.

This clonotype was detected only a few times. V and J are TRBV14 and TRBJ2-1, with D possibly TRBD1 on 7 matching bases. Germline V gives CDR1 SGHDN, CDR2 FVKESK. The CDR3 is 14 residues long. V was trimmed by 8 bases and J by 0 bases, leaving 11 bases between them. This CDR3 reads CASGGGTSYNEQFF. The CDR3 coding sequence is TGTGCCAGCGGAGGGGGCACCTCCTACAATGAGCAGTTCTTC.

The rearrangement joins TRBV12-3 or TRBV12-4 to TRBJ2-3; 9 bases line up with TRBD2. This CDR3 comprises 16 residues. The junction had 10 bases not matched to a gene; V was cut back by 3 bases and J by 6 bases. This CDR3 reads CASSFQRGALRDTQYF. DNA for the CDR3: TGTGCCAGCAGTTTTCAGCGGGGGGCCCTGCGGGATACGCAGTATTTT.

A remark on this clonotype: Mismatch with germline at one junction end may stem from a read error. The chain links TRBV10-3 to TRBJ2-7; D possibly matches TRBD1 or TRBD2 (5 bases each). The germline V gene encodes CDR1 ENHRY and CDR2 SYGVKD. The length of the CDR3 is 16 residues. CDR3 in DNA: TGTACCATCAGTGCGCCCCCCGGGACGACTCCCTACGAGCAGTACTTC. Protein: CTISAPPGTTPYEQYF.

This clonotype was seen just once. The chain has TRBV20-1 and TRBJ2-3; D remains unclear. Germline V lookup: CDR1 DFQATT, CDR2 SNEGSKA (reference sequence). The CDR3 extends over 14 amino acids. V lost 0 bases to trimming and J lost 1 base, with 8 bases between them. This chain's CDR3 is CSARDHSGTDTQYF. CDR3 DNA sequence: TGCAGTGCTAGAGACCACTCAGGCACAGATACGCAGTATTTT.

The V call is TRBV7-9, the J call TRBJ2-5; D gene ambiguous. The CDR3 length is 12 residues. CDR1 is SEHNR and CDR2 is FQNEAQ in the germline V gene (reference sequence). Trimming removed 6 bases at V and 11 bases at J, with 16 bases between. The CDR3 loop is CASSFLQKEQYF. In DNA, the CDR3 is TGTGCCAGCAGTTTTCTACAGAAAGAGCAGTACTTC.

V usage is TRBV10-3 and J usage is TRBJ2-1; D remains ambiguous. The CDR3 consists of 15 residues. V lost 3 bases and J lost 0, with 9 bases in between. Germline lookup yields CDR1 ENHRY and CDR2 SYGVKD. CDR3 in DNA: TGTGCCATCAGTGAACAGAAAAACTCCTACAATGAGCAGTTCTTC. This codes for CAISEQKNSYNEQFF.

CDR3 in amino acids: CASSSGISYGYTF. Written as DNA, the CDR3 is TGTGCCAGCAGCTCAGGGATCAGCTATGGCTACACCTTC. This chain joins TRBV7-2 and TRBJ1-2; D might be TRBD1 (5 bases). V dropped 4 bases and J dropped 4 bases, with 10 bases sitting between them. The CDR3 is 13 amino acids. Germline V gene data show CDR1 as SGHTA and CDR2 as FQGNSA.

In this sample, this clonotype turned up a few times. The chain has TRBV29-1 and TRBJ1-4; D might be TRBD1 (6 bases). This CDR3 comprises 13 residues. V lost 5 bases and J lost 7, with 14 bases in between. CDR1 is SQVTM and CDR2 is ANQGSEA in the germline V gene. The CDR3 region has the DNA TGCAGCGTTAGCCAGGGGAGGATTGAAAAACTGTTTTTT. It codes for CSVSQGRIEKLFF. Based on the CDR3 plus reference TRBV29-1 and TRBJ1-4, the full variable domain is SAVISQKPSRDICQRGTSLTIQCQVDSQVTMMFWYRQQPGQSLTLIATANQGSEATYESGFVIDKFPISRPNLTFSTLTVSNMSPEDSSIYLCSVSQGRIEKLFFGSGTQLSVL.

The genes are TRBV9 and TRBJ1-1; 7 bases match TRBD1. Losses at the gene ends were 4 bases for V and 4 bases for J; bases not matched to a gene: 10. The CDR3 runs to 15 residues. Germline V gene data show CDR1 as SGDLS and CDR2 as YYNGEE. In DNA, the CDR3 is TGTGCCAGCAGCCCATCGACAGGGAGGGGCACTGAAGCTTTCTTT. Its translation is CASSPSTGRGTEAFF.

The V and J genes are TRBV7-8 and TRBJ2-5, with D perhaps given as TRBD1 or TRBD2 (5 bases each). Germline values: CDR1 SGHVS, CDR2 FQNEAQ. V dropped 5 bases and J dropped 2 bases, with 21 bases sitting between them. The CDR3 has 17 amino acids. In DNA form, the CDR3 reads TGTGCCAGCAGCGAGTCGGGACGTTGGGGTGTACAAGAGACCCAGTACTTC. It specifies CASSESGRWGVQETQYF.

This clonotype came up once. The V call is TRBV9, the J call TRBJ2-3; 9 bases fit TRBD2. The germline V gene has CDR1 SGDLS and CDR2 YYNGEE. The CDR3 extends over 15 amino acids. V gave up 4 bases and J gave up 4 bases; unmatched junction bases: 7. The CDR3 nucleotides are TGTGCCAGCAGCATCTGGCGGGGGGGAGCAGATACGCAGTATTTT. Protein sequence: CASSIWRGGADTQYF.

The chain joins TRBV6-1 to TRBJ2-7; 7 bases map to TRBD1. The CDR3 contains 14 residues. V dropped 5 bases and J dropped 4; count of bases not matched to a gene: 8. Germline V gene data show CDR1 as MNHNS and CDR2 as SASEGT. Written as DNA, the CDR3 is TGTGCCAGCAGTATTGGACAGGCAGGGTACGAGCAGTACTTC. It is translated as CASSIGQAGYEQYF.

V and J are TRBV7-3 and TRBJ2-1; D uncertain. The germline V gene encodes CDR1 SGHTA and CDR2 FQGTGA. V was shortened by 1 base and J by 10 bases, with 8 bases between the two germline ends. This CDR3 comprises 12 residues. The CDR3 nucleotides are TGTGCCAGCAGCTTAAGGCGTGGGGAGCAGTTCTTC. Protein: CASSLRRGEQFF.

The V and J genes are TRBV27 and TRBJ2-4; tentative D call: TRBD1 (5 bases). CDR3 length: 14 residues. Germline loops: CDR1 MNHEY, CDR2 SMNVEV (reference sequence). V shed 0 bases and J shed 13 bases, with 16 bases lying between them. The CDR3 nucleotides are TGTGCCAGCAGTTTATCGTTGGGTGGGGCGGAGCAGTACTTC. This sequence encodes CASSLSLGGAEQYF.

The CDR3 sequence: CASAGGRFSTDTQYF. The CDR3, as DNA: TGTGCCAGTGCGGGGGGCCGATTCTCCACAGATACGCAGTATTTT. The chain combines TRBV12-3 or TRBV12-4 with TRBJ2-3; the match to TRBD2 covers 8 bases. The CDR3 runs 15 residues. The trim removed 9 bases at V and 2 bases at J, leaving 10 bases unmatched.

The gene calls are TRBV20-1 and TRBJ1-2; tentative D call: TRBD1 (5 bases). Germline-derived CDR1 and CDR2 are DFQATT and SNEGSKA (reference sequence). The V end lost 2 bases, the J end lost 1 base, and 14 bases lay between the germline ends. The CDR3 totals 15 residues. CDR3: CSARQAGGVNYGYTF. CDR3 coding DNA: TGCAGTGCTAGACAGGCGGGAGGGGTTAACTATGGCTACACCTTC.

A remark on this clonotype: Relative to the germline gene, one junction end is altered; a read error may explain this. This rearrangement joins TRBV4-2 to TRBJ1-2; 7 positions match TRBD1. This CDR3 is 15 amino acids long. Germline CDR1 reads LGHNA; CDR2 reads YNFKEQ. This chain's CDR3 is CAGSQGQGEGYGYTF. The CDR3 DNA is TGTGCCGGCAGCCAAGGGCAGGGGGAGGGCTATGGCTACACCTTC.

This chain's CDR3 is CASSQDEGATDTQYF. The CDR3 DNA follows: TGTGCCAGCAGCCAAGATGAGGGAGCCACAGATACGCAGTATTTT. This chain uses TRBV4-2 with TRBJ2-3; D may be TRBD2 (5 bases). The CDR3 totals 15 residues. Trimming shortened V by 0 bases and J by 2 bases, and 9 bases separated the two germline ends. Per germline, CDR1 LGHNA and CDR2 YNFKEQ.

This chain links TRBV13 with TRBJ2-5; a weak D match, TRBD2 (6 bases). The CDR3 spans 13 residues. With 5 bases removed from V and 11 bases from J, the gap between germline ends came to 18 bases. Germline loops: CDR1 PRHDT, CDR2 FYEKMQ (reference sequence). CDR3 in amino acids: CASSIDISGEQYF. CDR3 coding DNA: TGTGCCAGCAGCATTGACATATCGGGGGAGCAGTACTTC.

This clonotype was seen a handful of times. This rearrangement joins TRBV9 to TRBJ2-7, with D perhaps TRBD1 (5 bases). V was pared by 0 bases and J by 0 bases, with 13 bases between. The germline gives CDR1 SGDLS, CDR2 YYNGEE. CDR3 length: 16 amino acids. CDR3 sequence (DNA): TGTGCCAGCAGCGTAGATCCTATAGGGGCCTCCTACGAGCAGTACTTC. Protein: CASSVDPIGASYEQYF.

The chain combines TRBV7-9 with TRBJ2-5; possibly TRBD1 for D (6 bases). The V end lost 6 bases, the J end lost 3 bases, and 17 bases lay between the germline ends. This CDR3 region has 15 residues. Looked up from germline, CDR1 is SEHNR and CDR2 is FQNEAQ (reference sequence). The CDR3 spells CASSFGAEGEETQYF. The CDR3 coding sequence is TGTGCCAGCAGTTTCGGGGCTGAGGGGGAAGAGACCCAGTACTTC.